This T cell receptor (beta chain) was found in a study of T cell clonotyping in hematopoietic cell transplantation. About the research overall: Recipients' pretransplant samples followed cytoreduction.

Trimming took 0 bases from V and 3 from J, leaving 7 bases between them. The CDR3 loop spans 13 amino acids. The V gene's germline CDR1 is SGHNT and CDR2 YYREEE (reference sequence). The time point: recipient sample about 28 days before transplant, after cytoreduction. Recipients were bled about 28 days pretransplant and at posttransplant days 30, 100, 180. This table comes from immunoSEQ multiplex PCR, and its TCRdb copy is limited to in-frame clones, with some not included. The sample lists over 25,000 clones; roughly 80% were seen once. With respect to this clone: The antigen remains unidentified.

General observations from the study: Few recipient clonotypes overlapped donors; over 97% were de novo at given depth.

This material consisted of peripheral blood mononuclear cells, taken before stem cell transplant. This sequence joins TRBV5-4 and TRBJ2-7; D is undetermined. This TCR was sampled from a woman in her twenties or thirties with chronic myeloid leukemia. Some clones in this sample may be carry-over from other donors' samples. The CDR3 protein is CASSLDGFYEQYF. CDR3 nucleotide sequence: TGTGCCAGCAGCTTGGACGGTTTCTACGAGCAGTACTTC.